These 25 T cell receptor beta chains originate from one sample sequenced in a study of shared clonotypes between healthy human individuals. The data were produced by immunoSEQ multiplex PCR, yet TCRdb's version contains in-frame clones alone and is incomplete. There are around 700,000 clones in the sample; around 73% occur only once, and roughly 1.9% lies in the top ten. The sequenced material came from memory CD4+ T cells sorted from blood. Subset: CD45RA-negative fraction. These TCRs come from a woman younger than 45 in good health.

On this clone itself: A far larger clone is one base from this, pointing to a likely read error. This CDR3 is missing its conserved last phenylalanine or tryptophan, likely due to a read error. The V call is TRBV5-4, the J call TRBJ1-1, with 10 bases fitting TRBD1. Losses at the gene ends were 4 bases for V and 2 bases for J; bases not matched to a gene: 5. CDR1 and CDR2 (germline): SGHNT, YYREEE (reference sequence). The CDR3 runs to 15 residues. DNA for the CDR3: TGTGCCAGCAGCGGGACAGGGGTCTTCAACACTGAAGCTTTCCTT. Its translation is CASSGTGVFNTEAFL.

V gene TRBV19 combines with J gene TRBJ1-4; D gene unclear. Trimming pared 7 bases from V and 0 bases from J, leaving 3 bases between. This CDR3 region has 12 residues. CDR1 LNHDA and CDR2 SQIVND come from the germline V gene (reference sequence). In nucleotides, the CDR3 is TGTGCCAGTAAAGCAACTAATGAAAAACTGTTTTTT. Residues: CASKATNEKLFF.

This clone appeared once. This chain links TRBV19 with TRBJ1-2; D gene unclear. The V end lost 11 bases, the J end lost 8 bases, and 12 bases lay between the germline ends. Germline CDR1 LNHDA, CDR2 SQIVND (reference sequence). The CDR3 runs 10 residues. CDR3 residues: CASGVGGYTF. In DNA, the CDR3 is TGTGCCTCCGGGGTAGGGGGCTACACCTTC.

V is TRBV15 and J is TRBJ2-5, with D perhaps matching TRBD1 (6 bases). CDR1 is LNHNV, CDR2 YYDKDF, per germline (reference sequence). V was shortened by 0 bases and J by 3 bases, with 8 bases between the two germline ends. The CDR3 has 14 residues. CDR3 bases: TGTGCCACCAGCAGAGATCACAGGGAAGAGACCCAGTACTTC. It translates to CATSRDHREETQYF.

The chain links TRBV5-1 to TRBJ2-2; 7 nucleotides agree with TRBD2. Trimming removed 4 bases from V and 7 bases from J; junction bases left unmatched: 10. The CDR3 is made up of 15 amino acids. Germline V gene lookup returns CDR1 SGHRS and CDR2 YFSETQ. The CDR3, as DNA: TGCGCCAGCAGCCCCAGCGGCGGGAGTGGCGGGGAGCTGTTTTTT. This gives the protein CASSPSGGSGGELFF. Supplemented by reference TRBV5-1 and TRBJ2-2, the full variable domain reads KAGVTQTPRYLIKTRGQQVTLSCSPISGHRSVSWYQQTPGQGLQFLFEYFSETQRNKGNFPGRFSGRQFSNSRSEMNVSTLELGDSALYLCASSPSGGSGGELFFGEGSRLTVL.

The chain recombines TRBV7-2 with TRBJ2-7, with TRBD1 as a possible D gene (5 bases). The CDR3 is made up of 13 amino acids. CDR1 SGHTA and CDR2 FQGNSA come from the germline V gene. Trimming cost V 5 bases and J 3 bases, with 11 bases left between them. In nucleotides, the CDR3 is TGTGCCAGCAGCCCAGGGTTTTACTACGAGCAGTACTTC. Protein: CASSPGFYYEQYF.

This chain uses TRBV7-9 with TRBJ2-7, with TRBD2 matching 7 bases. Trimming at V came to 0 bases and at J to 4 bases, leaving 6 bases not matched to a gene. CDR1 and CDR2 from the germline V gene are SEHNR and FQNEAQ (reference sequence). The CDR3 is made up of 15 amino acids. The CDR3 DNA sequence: TGTGCCAGCAGCTTAGCAGCTAGCGGAGTTTACGAGCAGTACTTC. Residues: CASSLAASGVYEQYF.

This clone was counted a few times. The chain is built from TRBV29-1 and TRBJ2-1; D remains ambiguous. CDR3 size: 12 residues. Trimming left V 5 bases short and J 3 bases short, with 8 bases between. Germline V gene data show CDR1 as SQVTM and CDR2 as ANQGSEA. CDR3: CSVLRVYNEQFF. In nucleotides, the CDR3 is TGCAGCGTTCTTCGGGTCTACAATGAGCAGTTCTTC.

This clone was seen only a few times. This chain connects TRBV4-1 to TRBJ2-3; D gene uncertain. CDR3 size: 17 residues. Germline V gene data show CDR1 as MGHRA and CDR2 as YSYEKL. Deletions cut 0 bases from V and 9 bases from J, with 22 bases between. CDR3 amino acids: CASSQDRVVGPSRTQYF. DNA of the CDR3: TGCGCCAGCAGCCAAGATAGGGTCGTGGGCCCGTCTCGCACGCAGTATTTT.

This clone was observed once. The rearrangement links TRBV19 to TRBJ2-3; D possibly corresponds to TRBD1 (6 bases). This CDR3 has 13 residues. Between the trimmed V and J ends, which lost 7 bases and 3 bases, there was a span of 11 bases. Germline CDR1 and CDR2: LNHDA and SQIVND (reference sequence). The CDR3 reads CASMSRGTDTQYF. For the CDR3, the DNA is TGTGCCAGTATGAGCAGGGGAACAGATACGCAGTATTTT.

The CDR3 DNA sequence: TGTGCCAGTAGTACCGGACGGTCTATCGATCAGCCCCAGCATTTT. Amino acids: CASSTGRSIDQPQHF. This sequence joins TRBV19 and TRBJ1-5; D unresolved. Germline V gene sequence: CDR1 LNHDA, CDR2 SQIVND (reference sequence). V gave up 4 bases and J gave up 5 bases, with 15 bases separating them. The CDR3 loop spans 15 amino acids.

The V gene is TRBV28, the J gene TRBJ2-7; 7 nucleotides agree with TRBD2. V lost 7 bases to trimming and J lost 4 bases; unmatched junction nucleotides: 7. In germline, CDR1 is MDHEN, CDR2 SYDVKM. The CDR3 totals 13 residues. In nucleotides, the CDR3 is TGTGCCAGCACCCCGAGCGGGGAATACGAGCAGTACTTC. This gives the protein CASTPSGEYEQYF. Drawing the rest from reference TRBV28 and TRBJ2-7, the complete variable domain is DVKVTQSSRYLVKRTGEKVFLECVQDMDHENMFWYRQDPGLGLRLIYFSYDVKMKEKGDIPEGYSVSREKKERFSLILESASTNQTSMYLCASTPSGEYEQYFGPGTRLTVT.

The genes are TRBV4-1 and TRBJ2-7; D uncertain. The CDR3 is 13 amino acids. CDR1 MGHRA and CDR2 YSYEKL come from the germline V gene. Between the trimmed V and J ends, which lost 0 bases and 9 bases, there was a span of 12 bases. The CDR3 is CASSQDPDRGQYF. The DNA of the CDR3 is TGCGCCAGCAGCCAAGATCCAGATCGTGGGCAGTACTTC.

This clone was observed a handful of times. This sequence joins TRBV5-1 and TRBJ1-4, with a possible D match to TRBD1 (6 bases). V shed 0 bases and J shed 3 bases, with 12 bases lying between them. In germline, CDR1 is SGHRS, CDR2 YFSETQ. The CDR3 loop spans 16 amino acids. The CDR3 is CASSLELGAANEKLFF. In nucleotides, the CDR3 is TGCGCCAGCAGCTTGGAACTGGGGGCTGCTAATGAAAAACTGTTTTTT.

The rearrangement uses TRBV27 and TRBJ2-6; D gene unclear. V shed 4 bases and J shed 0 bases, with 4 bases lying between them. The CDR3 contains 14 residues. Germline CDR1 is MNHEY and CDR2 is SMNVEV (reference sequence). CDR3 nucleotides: TGTGCCAGCAGTTCAAGCTCTGGGGCCAACGTCCTGACTTTC. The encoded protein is CASSSSSGANVLTF.

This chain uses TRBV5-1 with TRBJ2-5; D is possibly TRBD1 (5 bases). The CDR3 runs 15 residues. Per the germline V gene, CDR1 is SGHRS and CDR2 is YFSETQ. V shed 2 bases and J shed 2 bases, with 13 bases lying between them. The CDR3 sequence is CASSLGAGDQETQYF. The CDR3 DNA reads TGCGCCAGCAGCTTAGGGGCAGGCGATCAAGAGACCCAGTACTTC.

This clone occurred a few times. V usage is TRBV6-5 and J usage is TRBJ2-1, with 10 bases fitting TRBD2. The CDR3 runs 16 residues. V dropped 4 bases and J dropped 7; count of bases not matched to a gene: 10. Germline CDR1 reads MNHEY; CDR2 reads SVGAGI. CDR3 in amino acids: CASSSLPSGSRNEQFF. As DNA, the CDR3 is TGTGCCAGCAGTTCCCTACCTAGCGGGAGTAGGAATGAGCAGTTCTTC.

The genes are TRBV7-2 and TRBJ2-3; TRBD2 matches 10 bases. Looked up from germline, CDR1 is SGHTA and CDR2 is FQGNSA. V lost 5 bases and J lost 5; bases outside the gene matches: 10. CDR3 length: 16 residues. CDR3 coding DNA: TGTGCCAGCAGCCCCGGAGGTACTAGCGGGATAGATACGCAGTATTTT. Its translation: CASSPGGTSGIDTQYF.

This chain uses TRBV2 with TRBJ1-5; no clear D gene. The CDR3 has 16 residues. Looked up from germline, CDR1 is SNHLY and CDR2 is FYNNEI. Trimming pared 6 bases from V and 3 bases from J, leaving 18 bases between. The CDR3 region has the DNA TGTGCCAGCAGATCTGGTAATCGAGCCTTCAATCAGCCCCAGCATTTT. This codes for CASRSGNRAFNQPQHF.

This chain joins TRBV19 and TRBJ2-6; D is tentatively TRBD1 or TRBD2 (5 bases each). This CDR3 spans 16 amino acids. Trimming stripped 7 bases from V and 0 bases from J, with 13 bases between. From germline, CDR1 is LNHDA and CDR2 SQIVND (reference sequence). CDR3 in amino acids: CASTRGWSSGANVLTF. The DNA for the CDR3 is TGTGCCAGTACCCGGGGCTGGAGCTCTGGGGCCAACGTCCTGACTTTC. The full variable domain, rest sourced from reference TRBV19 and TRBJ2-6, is DGGITQSPKYLFRKEGQNVTLSCEQNLNHDAMYWYRQDPGQGLRLIYYSQIVNDFQKGDIAEGYSVSREKKESFPLTVTSAQKNPTAFYLCASTRGWSSGANVLTFGAGSRLTVL.

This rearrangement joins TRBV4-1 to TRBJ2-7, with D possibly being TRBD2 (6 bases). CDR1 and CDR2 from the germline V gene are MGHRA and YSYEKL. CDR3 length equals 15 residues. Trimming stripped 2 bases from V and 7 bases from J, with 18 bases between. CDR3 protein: CASSQNPRDLSEQYF. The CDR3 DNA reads TGCGCCAGCAGCCAAAACCCCCGGGACTTAAGTGAGCAGTACTTC.

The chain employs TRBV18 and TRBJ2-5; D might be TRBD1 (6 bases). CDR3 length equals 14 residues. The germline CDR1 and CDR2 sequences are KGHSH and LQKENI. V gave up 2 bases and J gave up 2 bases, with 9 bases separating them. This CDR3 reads CASSPTQGQETQYF. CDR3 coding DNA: TGTGCCAGCTCACCAACACAGGGTCAAGAGACCCAGTACTTC.

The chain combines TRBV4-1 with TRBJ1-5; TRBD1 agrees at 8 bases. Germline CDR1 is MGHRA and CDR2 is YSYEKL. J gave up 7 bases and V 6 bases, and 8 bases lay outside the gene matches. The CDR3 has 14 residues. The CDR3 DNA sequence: TGCGCCAGCAGGGACGCAGGGGGCTCCCAGCCCCAGCATTTT. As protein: CASRDAGGSQPQHF.

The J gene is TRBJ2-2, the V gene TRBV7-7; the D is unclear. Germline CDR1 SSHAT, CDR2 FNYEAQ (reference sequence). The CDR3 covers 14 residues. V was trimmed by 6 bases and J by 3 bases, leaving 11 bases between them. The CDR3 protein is CASRLTADTGELFF. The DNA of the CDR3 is TGTGCCAGCAGGTTAACGGCCGACACCGGGGAGCTGTTTTTT.

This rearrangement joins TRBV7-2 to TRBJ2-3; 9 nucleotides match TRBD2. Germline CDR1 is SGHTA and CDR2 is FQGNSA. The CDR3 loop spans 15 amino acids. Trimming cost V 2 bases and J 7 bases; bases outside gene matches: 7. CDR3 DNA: TGTGCCAGCAGCTTATGGGCGGGAGGGGCGAATACGCAGTATTTT. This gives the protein CASSLWAGGANTQYF.